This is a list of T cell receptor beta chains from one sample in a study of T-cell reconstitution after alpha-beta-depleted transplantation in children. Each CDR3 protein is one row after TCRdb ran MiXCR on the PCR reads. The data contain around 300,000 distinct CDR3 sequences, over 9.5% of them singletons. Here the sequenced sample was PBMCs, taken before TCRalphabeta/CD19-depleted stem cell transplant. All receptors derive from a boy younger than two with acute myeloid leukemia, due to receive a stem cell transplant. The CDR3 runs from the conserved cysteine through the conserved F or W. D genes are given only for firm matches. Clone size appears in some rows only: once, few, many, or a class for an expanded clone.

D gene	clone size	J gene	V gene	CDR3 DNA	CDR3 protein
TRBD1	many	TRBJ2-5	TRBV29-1	TGCAGCGTTCCTGGACAGGGCCAAGAGACCCAGTACTTC	CSVPGQGQETQYF
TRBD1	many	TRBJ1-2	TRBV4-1	TGCGCCAGCAGCGAGACAGGGAACTATGGCTACACCTTC	CASSETGNYGYTF
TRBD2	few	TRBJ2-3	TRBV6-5	TGTGCCAGCAGTTACCGGTTCGGGGAGGGGCACACAGATACGCAGTATTTT	CASSYRFGEGHTDTQYF
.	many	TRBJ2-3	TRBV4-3	TGCGCCAGCAGCCAAGGGGGTAGCGACTTCACAGATACGCAGTATTTT	CASSQGGSDFTDTQYF
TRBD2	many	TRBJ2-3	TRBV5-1	TGCGCCAGCAGCTTCCGGGAGGGTAGCACAGATACGCAGTATTTT	CASSFREGSTDTQYF
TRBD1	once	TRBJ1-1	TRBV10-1	TGCGCCAGCAGTGAGTCGGGGACAGGAGCCTTTGAAGCTTTCTTT	CASSESGTGAFEAFF
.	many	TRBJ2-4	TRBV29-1	TGCAGCGTTGAAGACTTGGTGTTAGCCAAAAACATTCAGTACTTC	CSVEDLVLAKNIQYF
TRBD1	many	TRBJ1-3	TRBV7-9	TGTGCCAGCAGCTCCGGGACAGGGGGCTCTGGAAACACCATATATTTT	CASSSGTGGSGNTIYF
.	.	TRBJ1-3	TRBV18	TGTGCCAGCTCACCGCCTCCGGGAAACACCATATATTTT	CASSPPPGNTIYF
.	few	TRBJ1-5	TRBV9	TGTGCCAGCAGCGTCTCCGTTGAGGCGAATCAGCCCCAGCATTTT	CASSVSVEANQPQHF
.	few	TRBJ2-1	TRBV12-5	TGTGCTAGTGGTTTAGGTCAGGTCCCTTACAATGAGCAGTTCTTC	CASGLGQVPYNEQFF
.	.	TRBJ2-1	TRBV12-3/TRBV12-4	TGTGCCAGCAGTTTAGTGGAGGGAACGAGGCAGTTCTTC	CASSLVEGTRQFF
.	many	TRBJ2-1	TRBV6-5	TGTGCCAGCAGTTACTCGGTCCGGGGGTCCTGGCGGCAGTTCTTC	CASSYSVRGSWRQFF
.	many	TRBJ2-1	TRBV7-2	TGTGCCAGCAGCTTACGGTTGGGGACACTCTCCTACAATGAGCAGTTCTTC	CASSLRLGTLSYNEQFF
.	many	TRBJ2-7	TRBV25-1	TGTGCCAGCAGTGAGGCGGGGTTGCACTACGAGCAGTACTTC	CASSEAGLHYEQYF
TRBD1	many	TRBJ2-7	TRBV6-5	TGTGCCAGCAGTTACTCCGCCGGGACAGGCTACGAGCAGTACTTC	CASSYSAGTGYEQYF
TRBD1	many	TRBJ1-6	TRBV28	TGTGCCAGCAGCCAAACAGGGGGTAAAAGCTCCTATAATTCACCCCTCCACTTT	CASSQTGGKSSYNSPLHF
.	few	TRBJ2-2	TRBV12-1	TGTGCCAGCAGCCATGTACTAGCGGGAGGTCTCGTAAACACCGGGGAGCTGTTTTTT	CASSHVLAGGLVNTGELFF
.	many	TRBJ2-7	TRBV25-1	TGTGCCAGCAGTGAATCCGGGAGCAGCTCCTACGAGCAGTACTTC	CASSESGSSSYEQYF
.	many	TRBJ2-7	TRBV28	TGTGCCAGCAGTTCAGGGGGGCCCTCCTACGAGCAGTACTTC	CASSSGGPSYEQYF
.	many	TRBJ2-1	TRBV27	TGTGCCAGCAGTTTGATAGCCGCCTCCTACAATGAGCAGTTCTTC	CASSLIAASYNEQFF
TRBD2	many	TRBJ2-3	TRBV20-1	TGCAGTGCTAGGAGGGGACTAGCGGGGAAAGCCACGCAGTATTTT	CSARRGLAGKATQYF
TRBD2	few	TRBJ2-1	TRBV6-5	TGTGCCAGCAGGCCGGCCGGGACTAGCGGGGGGGCGGGTGAGCAGTTCTTC	CASRPAGTSGGAGEQFF
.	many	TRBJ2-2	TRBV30	TGTGCCTGGAGTGTACGAGGGGTCACCGGGGAGCTGTTTTTT	CAWSVRGVTGELFF
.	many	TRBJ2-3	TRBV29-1	TGCAGCGTTGAAGATTTTAACGAGTCAGGGCCATACGCGCAGTATTTT	CSVEDFNESGPYAQYF
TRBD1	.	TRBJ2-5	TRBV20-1	TGCAGTGCCACATCGACAGGGGGGGTAGAGACCCAGTACTTC	CSATSTGGVETQYF
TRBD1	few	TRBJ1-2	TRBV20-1	TGCAGTGCTAGGGCTCCGGGACAGGGGTACTATGGCTACACCTTC	CSARAPGQGYYGYTF
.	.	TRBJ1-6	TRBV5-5	TGTGCCAGCAGCCGGGAGGGGGGAGTCAATTCACCCCTCCACTTT	CASSREGGVNSPLHF
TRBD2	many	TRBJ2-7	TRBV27	TGTGCCAGCAGTTTATCGGGGACTAGCGGGAGTGACTACGAGCAGTACTTC	CASSLSGTSGSDYEQYF
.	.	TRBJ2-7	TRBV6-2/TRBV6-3	TGTGCCAGCAGTTACTCGATACTCTCCTACGAGCAGTACTTC	CASSYSILSYEQYF
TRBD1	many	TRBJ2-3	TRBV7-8	TGTGCCAGCAGCTCGGACAGGGGGAACGGTTACACAGATACGCAGTATTTT	CASSSDRGNGYTDTQYF
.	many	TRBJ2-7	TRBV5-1	TGCGCCAGCAGCTTGGACAGGGCGTTCTACGAGCAGTACTTC	CASSLDRAFYEQYF
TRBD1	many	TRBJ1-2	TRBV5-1	TGCGCCAGCAGCCAGGTTAATAACAGGGGAACCTATGGCTACACCTTC	CASSQVNNRGTYGYTF
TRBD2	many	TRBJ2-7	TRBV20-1	TGCAGTGCTAGCCGGGACTACTACTACGAGCAGTACTTC	CSASRDYYYEQYF
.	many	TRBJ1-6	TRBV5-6	TGTGCCAGCAGCCTAAATCCGGGGCGCGCCGGGATGGCACCCCTCCACTTT	CASSLNPGRAGMAPLHF
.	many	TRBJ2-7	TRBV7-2	TGTGCCAGCAGCTTAGAATCAGGGGCCTACGAGCAGTACTTC	CASSLESGAYEQYF
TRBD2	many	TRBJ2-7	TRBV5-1	TGCGCCAGCAGCTTGGGTAGCGGGAGTTCCTACGAGCAGTACTTC	CASSLGSGSSYEQYF
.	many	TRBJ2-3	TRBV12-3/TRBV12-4	TGTGCCAGCAGTTTAACGGCGGGGGCCCTCACAGATACGCAGTATTTT	CASSLTAGALTDTQYF
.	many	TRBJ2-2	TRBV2	TGTGCCAGCAGTGATTCCCGGAGCGGGGAGCTGTTTTTT	CASSDSRSGELFF
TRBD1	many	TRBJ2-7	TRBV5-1	TGCGCCAGCAGCCTGACAGGGCCCTCCTACGAGCAGTACTTC	CASSLTGPSYEQYF
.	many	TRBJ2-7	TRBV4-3	TGCGCCAGCAGCCAAGACTTCCCGGCAGGGGACTCCTACGAGCAGTACTTC	CASSQDFPAGDSYEQYF
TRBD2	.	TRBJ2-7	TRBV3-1	TGTGCCAGCAGCCAAGATGGGCCTAGCGGGATGTTTTCCTCCTACGAGCAGTACTTC	CASSQDGPSGMFSSYEQYF
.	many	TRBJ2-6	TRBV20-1	TGCAGTGCTAGTAAGGGGTCTGGGGCCAACGTCCTGACTTTC	CSASKGSGANVLTF
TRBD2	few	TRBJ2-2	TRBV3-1	TGTGCCAGCAGCCAAGAATGGGGGAGGGCCCCCGGGGAGCTGTTTTTT	CASSQEWGRAPGELFF
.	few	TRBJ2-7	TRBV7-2	TGTGCCAGCAGCCCGGGGCGGCACGAGCAGTACTTC	CASSPGRHEQYF
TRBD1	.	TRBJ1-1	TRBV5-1	TGCGCCAGCAGCACGGACCGGGACAGGGGGCTTAACACTCAAGCTTTCTTT	CASSTDRDRGLNTQAFF
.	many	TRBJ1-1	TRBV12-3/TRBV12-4	TGTGCCAGCAGTTTCAGGGGCGGTGAAGCTTTCTTT	CASSFRGGEAFF
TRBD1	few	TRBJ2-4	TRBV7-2	TGTGCCAGCAGTTTGACAGGGGTATGGTACTTC	CASSLTGVWYF
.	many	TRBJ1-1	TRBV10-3	TGTGCCATCAGTGACTCCTCGGGAACTGAAGCTTTCTTT	CAISDSSGTEAFF